Shown below are 13 T cell receptor beta chains from a single sample sequenced in a study of T cells in Graves' hyperthyroidism and ophthalmopathy. What was amplified from RNA transcripts were TCR beta CDR3 regions. RT-PCR in the first round (using the HTBI primer set) targeted the TCR CDR3. MiXCR was run by TCRdb on the multiplex PCR reads, yielding one entry per CDR3 protein. Among approximately 590,000 distinct CDR3 sequences, 46% were seen once, and the ten largest hold approximately 8.2%. The sequenced sample was peripheral blood or thyroid tissue (not recorded which). The receptors were sampled from a woman younger than 30 with Graves' hyperthyroidism.

As for this clonotype: Germline and junction disagree at one end, which may indicate a read error. The chain joins TRBV10-3 to TRBJ1-1; D uncertain. CDR1 and CDR2 from the germline V gene are ENHRY and SYGVKD. CDR3 length: 14 residues. CDR3 nucleotide sequence: TGTGCCAGCAGTTCGACTCTTAAGGACACTGAAGCTTTCTTT. Protein: CASSSTLKDTEAFF.

The rearrangement links TRBV12-3 or TRBV12-4 to TRBJ1-1; D uncertain. The CDR3 runs 11 residues. The V and J ends lost 0 bases and 7 bases respectively, with 3 bases between them. The CDR3 protein is CASSLAVEAFF. The CDR3 region has the DNA TGTGCCAGCAGTTTAGCAGTTGAAGCTTTCTTT.

The rearrangement links TRBV7-9 to TRBJ2-7; maybe TRBD1 (8 bases). CDR3 length equals 15 residues. Trimming took 2 bases from V and 5 from J, leaving 16 bases between them. The V gene's germline CDR1 is SEHNR and CDR2 FQNEAQ (reference sequence). CDR3 sequence: CASSLLGQGGNEQYF. The CDR3 region has the DNA TGTGCCAGCAGCTTACTAGGACAGGGAGGGAACGAGCAGTACTTC. The full variable domain, its missing parts supplied by reference TRBV7-9 and TRBJ2-7, is DTGVSQNPRHKITKRGQNVTFRCDPISEHNRLYWYRQTLGQGPEFLTYFQNEAQLEKSRLLSDRFSAERPKGSFSTLEIQRTEQGDSAMYLCASSLLGQGGNEQYFGPGTRLTVT.

This clonotype was observed many times. The J gene is TRBJ1-4, the V gene TRBV2; the D gene is possibly TRBD1 (5 bases). This CDR3 has 12 residues. V was clipped by 6 bases and J by 13 bases, with 15 bases between them. The germline CDR1 and CDR2 sequences are SNHLY and FYNNEI. CDR3 protein: CASRPRVEVLFF. CDR3 DNA sequence: TGTGCCAGCAGACCCAGGGTTGAAGTACTGTTTTTT.

V is TRBV6-1 and J is TRBJ1-5; tentatively, D is TRBD1 (5 bases). This CDR3 region has 15 residues. Per germline, CDR1 MNHNS and CDR2 SASEGT. The V gene lost 1 base and the J gene lost 10 bases, with 17 bases spanning the gap. The CDR3 protein is CASSEGLRVGHPQHF. CDR3 DNA: TGTGCCAGCAGTGAAGGGCTCAGGGTCGGTCACCCCCAGCATTTT.

J is TRBJ1-3 and V is TRBV25-1; D gene unclear. V lost 6 bases, J lost 4 bases, and 10 bases lay in between. CDR3 length: 13 amino acids. Germline V gene data show CDR1 as MGHDK and CDR2 as SYGVNS. As DNA, the CDR3 is TGTGCCAGCAGCCCGAACGGAGGAAACACCATATATTTT. Protein product: CASSPNGGNTIYF.

On this clonotype: One end of the junction fails to match germline, which may point to a read error. The V call is TRBV4-1, the J call TRBJ2-3; 7 positions match TRBD1. The germline V gene has CDR1 MGHRA and CDR2 YSYEKL. This CDR3 comprises 14 residues. The CDR3 DNA is TGTGCCAGCAGCCAAGAGCCAGGGGGAGATACGCAGTATTTT. Translating gives CASSQEPGGDTQYF.

V usage is TRBV5-1 and J usage is TRBJ1-2; D gene uncertain. This CDR3 has 14 residues. CDR1 is SGHRS and CDR2 is YFSETQ in the germline V gene. V was clipped by 4 bases and J by 0 bases, with 10 bases between them. The CDR3 protein is CASSPRIANYGYTF. CDR3 nucleotide sequence: TGCGCCAGCAGCCCCAGGATCGCTAACTATGGCTACACCTTC.

A note on this clonotype: At one of its ends the junction is not consistent with the germline gene, which may arise from a read error. This chain connects TRBV10-3 to TRBJ1-1; D gene ambiguous. CDR1 is ENHRY and CDR2 is SYGVKD in the germline V gene. The CDR3 has 14 residues. This CDR3 is CASSYGDMNTEAFF. CDR3 coding DNA: TGTGCCAGCAGTTACGGAGATATGAACACTGAAGCTTTCTTT.

The V gene is TRBV7-9, the J gene TRBJ1-1, with 7 bases fitting TRBD1. CDR3 length equals 13 residues. Germline CDR1 reads SEHNR; CDR2 reads FQNEAQ (reference sequence). Trimming at V came to 5 bases and at J to 11 bases, leaving 11 bases not matched to a gene. The CDR3 reads CASSVLTGRVAFF. The DNA for the CDR3 is TGTGCCAGCAGCGTTTTGACAGGGCGCGTGGCTTTCTTT.

This clonotype occurred many times. V is TRBV7-9 and J is TRBJ1-2, with D unclear. V lost 0 bases and J 0 bases, leaving 5 bases between the germline ends. The CDR3 contains 14 residues. Germline CDR1 and CDR2: SEHNR and FQNEAQ (reference sequence). CDR3 coding DNA: TGTGCCAGCAGCTTAGCTACGACTAACTATGGCTACACCTTC. Residues: CASSLATTNYGYTF.

There are a few counts of this clonotype. This chain uses TRBV9 with TRBJ1-5; TRBD1 might be the D (5 bases). The V end was cut by 0 bases, the J end by 7 bases, with 11 bases between. CDR1 and CDR2 (germline): SGDLS, YYNGEE. This CDR3 is built from 14 residues. The DNA for the CDR3 is TGTGCCAGCAGCGTAGGGGGGATGGGGCAGCCCCAGCATTTT. It is translated as CASSVGGMGQPQHF. Based on the CDR3 plus reference TRBV9 and TRBJ1-5, the full variable domain is DSGVTQTPKHLITATGQRVTLRCSPRSGDLSVYWYQQSLDQGLQFLIQYYNGEERAKGNILERFSAQQFPDLHSELNLSSLELGDSALYFCASSVGGMGQPQHFGDGTRLSIL.

This clonotype was detected ten times or more. This chain connects TRBV10-3 to TRBJ2-7; 8 bases agree with TRBD1. The germline gives CDR1 ENHRY, CDR2 SYGVKD. There are 14 residues in the CDR3. Losses at the gene ends were 6 bases for V and 1 base for J; bases not matched to a gene: 5. CDR3 bases: TGTGCCATCAGATTCCGACAGGGGTCCTACGAGCAGTACTTC. Translated, it gives CAIRFRQGSYEQYF.